This T cell receptor beta chain came from a study of control samples from healthy donors and cancer patients. Measured with immunoSEQ multiplex PCR; TCRdb has only the in-frame clones, and not every one. The sample records approximately 100,000 clones, around 89% being singletons. The CDR3 sequence is 16 residues long. CDR1 and CDR2 (germline): SGDLS, YYNGEE. V lost 2 bases, J lost 2 bases, and 5 bases stayed unmatched. Material: blood. The origin of this receptor is a woman aged 50 to 60 in good health. This chain connects TRBV9 to TRBJ2-5, with 11 bases aligning to TRBD2. CDR3 residues: CASSVSTSGIQETQYF. The CDR3 DNA follows: TGTGCCAGCAGCGTTTCGACTAGCGGGATTCAAGAGACCCAGTACTTC.